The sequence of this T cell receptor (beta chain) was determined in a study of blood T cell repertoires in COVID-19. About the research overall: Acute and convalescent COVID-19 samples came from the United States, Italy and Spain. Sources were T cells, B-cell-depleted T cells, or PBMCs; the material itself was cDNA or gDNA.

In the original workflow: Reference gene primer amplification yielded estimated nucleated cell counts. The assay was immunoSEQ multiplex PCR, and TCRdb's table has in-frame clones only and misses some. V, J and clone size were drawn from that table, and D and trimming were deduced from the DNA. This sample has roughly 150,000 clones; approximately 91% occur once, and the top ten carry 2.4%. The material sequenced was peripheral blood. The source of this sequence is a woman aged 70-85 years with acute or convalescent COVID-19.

CDR3 DNA: TGTGCCAGCAGCCAACCGGGGGTGGTTGGCTATGGCTACACCTTC. It translates to CASSQPGVVGYGYTF. The chain uses TRBV6-2 or TRBV6-3 and TRBJ1-2; a weak D match, TRBD1 (5 bases). From germline, CDR1 is MNHEY and CDR2 SVGEGT. V dropped 6 bases and J dropped 4 bases, with 18 bases sitting between them. CDR3 length: 15 residues.